The 3 T cell receptor beta chains given below trace back to one sample, sequenced in a study of breast tumors, draining lymph nodes, adjacent tissues. Axillary draining lymph nodes of breast cancer patients supplied the node samples. TCRdb redid the calling of the multiplex PCR reads with MiXCR, one entry per CDR3 protein. Seen here are some 250,000 distinct CDR3 sequences, less than 40% observed once, and the top ten hold 3% to 4%. The sequenced sample consisted of axillary lymph node tissue. The receptors were gathered from a female donor with breast cancer. Some clones in this sample may be carry-over from other donors' samples.

This clonotype has at least ten counts. Here the CDR3 reads CASVDIAGGRMNSGELFF. In DNA, the CDR3 is TGCGCCAGCGTGGACATAGCGGGGGGCCGTATGAATTCCGGGGAGCTGTTTTTT. The V gene is TRBV5-1, the J gene TRBJ2-2; 10 nucleotides align to TRBD2. There are 18 residues in the CDR3. CDR1 SGHRS and CDR2 YFSETQ come from the germline V gene. Trimming at V came to 7 bases and at J to 6 bases, leaving 18 bases not matched to a gene.

The chain carries TRBV29-1 and TRBJ2-4; 13 positions match TRBD2. The CDR3 runs 16 residues. CDR1 is SQVTM, CDR2 ANQGSEA, per germline. V shed 4 bases, J shed 3 bases, and the junction held 6 bases outside the gene matches. The CDR3 region is CSVVLAGGPVKNIQYF. The CDR3 nucleotides are TGCAGCGTTGTACTAGCGGGAGGGCCTGTCAAAAACATTCAGTACTTC.

V usage is TRBV5-4 and J usage is TRBJ2-3, with 8 nucleotides matching TRBD2. Trimming removed 3 bases from V and 3 bases from J; junction bases left unmatched: 15. There are 18 residues in the CDR3. From germline, CDR1 is SGHNT and CDR2 YYREEE (reference sequence). The CDR3 DNA reads TGTGCCAGCAGCTCTATCGGGACTGGAGCGGGAGCTACAGATACGCAGTATTTT. This gives the protein CASSSIGTGAGATDTQYF.